This T cell receptor (beta chain) stems from a study of blood T cell repertoires in COVID-19. Turning to the study itself: Acute and convalescent COVID-19 specimens originated in the United States, Italy and Spain. Sample material is recorded as cDNA or gDNA derived from T cells, B-cell-depleted T cells, or PBMCs.

The CDR3 extends over 15 amino acids. CDR1 and CDR2 (germline): LGHDT, YNNKEL (reference sequence). Losses at the gene ends were 6 bases for V and 4 bases for J; bases not matched to a gene: 11. This clone turned up a few times. In the authors' workflow: Estimation of nucleated cell counts was performed using reference gene primer amplification. Profiling relied on immunoSEQ multiplex PCR, and the TCRdb table lists in-frame clones only, not all of them. V, J and clone size are taken as reported in that table, and D and trimming were inferred from the DNA itself. Here the sample spans 200,000 to 250,000 clones, about 85% being singletons.

This TCR came from a middle-aged man with acute or convalescent COVID-19. Sequencing was performed on peripheral blood. This chain connects TRBV3-1 (or the pseudogene TRBV3-2) to TRBJ1-2; 7 nucleotides align to TRBD1. CDR3 amino acids: CASRSGRDSPYGYTF. In DNA, the CDR3 is TGTGCCAGCAGGTCCGGGAGGGACAGCCCCTATGGCTACACCTTC.